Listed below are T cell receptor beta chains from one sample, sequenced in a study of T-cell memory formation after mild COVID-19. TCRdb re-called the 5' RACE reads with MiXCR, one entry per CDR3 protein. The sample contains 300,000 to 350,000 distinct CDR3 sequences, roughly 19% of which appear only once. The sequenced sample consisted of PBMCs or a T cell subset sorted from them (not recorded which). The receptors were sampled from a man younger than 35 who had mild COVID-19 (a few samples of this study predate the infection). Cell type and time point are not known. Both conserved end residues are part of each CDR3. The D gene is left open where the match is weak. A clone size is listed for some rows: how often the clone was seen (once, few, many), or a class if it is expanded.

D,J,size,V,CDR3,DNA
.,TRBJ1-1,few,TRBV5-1,CASSLDKTSTEAFF,TGCGCCAGCAGCTTGGACAAGACTTCGACTGAAGCTTTCTTT
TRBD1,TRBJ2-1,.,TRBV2,CASKNRGDEQFF,TGTGCCAGCAAGAACAGGGGCGATGAGCAGTTCTTC
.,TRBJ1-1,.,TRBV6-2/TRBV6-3,CASSTLTLEAFF,TGTGCCAGCAGTACTCTTACATTAGAAGCTTTCTTT
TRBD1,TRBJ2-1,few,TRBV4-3,CASSQDAGQATNEQFF,TGCGCCAGCAGCCAAGATGCTGGACAGGCGACCAATGAGCAGTTCTTC
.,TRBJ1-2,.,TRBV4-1,CASSQVGYGYTF,TGCGCCAGCAGCCAAGTGGGCTATGGCTACACCTTC
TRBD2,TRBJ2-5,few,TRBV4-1,CASSPAPGLAGGDQETQYF,TGCGCCAGCAGCCCGGCCCCAGGACTAGCGGGGGGGGACCAAGAGACCCAGTACTTC
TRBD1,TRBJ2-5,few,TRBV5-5,CASSFTGGRFQETQYF,TGTGCCAGCAGCTTTACAGGGGGGCGTTTTCAAGAGACCCAGTACTTC
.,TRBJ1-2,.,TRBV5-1,CASSTVASTWGYGYTF,TGCGCCAGCAGCACCGTGGCGAGCACCTGGGGCTATGGCTACACCTTC
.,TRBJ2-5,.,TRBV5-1,CASSWQGGETQYF,TGCGCCAGCAGCTGGCAGGGGGGAGAGACCCAGTACTTC
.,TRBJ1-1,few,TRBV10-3,CAISESLGMNTEAFF,TGTGCCATCAGTGAGTCGCTGGGGATGAACACTGAAGCTTTCTTT
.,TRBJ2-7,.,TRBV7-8,CASSTTDRFYEQYF,TGTGCCAGCAGCACTACCGACAGGTTCTACGAGCAGTACTTC
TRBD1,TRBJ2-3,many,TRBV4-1,CASSQEGQGWDTQYF,TGCGCCAGCAGCCAAGAGGGACAGGGATGGGATACGCAGTATTTT
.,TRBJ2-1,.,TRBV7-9,CASSLGVGLQYNEQFF,TGTGCCAGCAGCTTAGGTGTCGGCCTACAGTACAATGAGCAGTTCTTC
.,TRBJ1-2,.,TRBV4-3,CASSQVGASNYGYTF,TGCGCCAGCAGCCAAGTTGGAGCTTCTAACTATGGCTACACCTTC
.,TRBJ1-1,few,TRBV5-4,CASTRVPGTEAFF,TGTGCCAGCACTAGGGTGCCGGGGACTGAAGCTTTCTTT
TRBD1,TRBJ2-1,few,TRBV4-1,CASSPSGTGSTKQFF,TGCGCCAGCAGCCCTTCAGGGACAGGGTCGACGAAGCAGTTCTTC
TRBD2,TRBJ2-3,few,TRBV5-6,CASSLIALAGYRDTQYF,TGTGCCAGCAGCTTGATCGCGCTAGCGGGGTATAGAGATACGCAGTATTTT
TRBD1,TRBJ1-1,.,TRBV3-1,CASSPTGLTNTEAFF,TGTGCCAGCAGCCCGACAGGGTTGACGAACACTGAAGCTTTCTTT
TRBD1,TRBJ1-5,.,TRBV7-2,CASSEWTGSDQPQHF,TGTGCCAGCAGCGAATGGACAGGGTCTGATCAGCCCCAGCATTTT
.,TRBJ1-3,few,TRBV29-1,CSVEDHRADSGNTIYF,TGCAGCGTTGAAGACCACAGAGCCGACTCTGGAAACACCATATATTTT
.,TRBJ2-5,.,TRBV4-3,CASSQVPQETQYF,TGCGCCAGCAGCCAAGTCCCACAAGAGACCCAGTACTTC
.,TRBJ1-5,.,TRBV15,CATSRDQEPQHF,TGTGCCACCAGCAGAGATCAGGAGCCCCAGCATTTT
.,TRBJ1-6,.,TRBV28,CASRTPAPNNSPLHF,TGTGCCAGCAGGACCCCCGCCCCGAATAATTCACCCCTCCACTTT
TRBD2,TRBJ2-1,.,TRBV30,CAWRGLAGDNEQFF,TGTGCCTGGAGAGGACTAGCGGGGGACAATGAGCAGTTCTTC
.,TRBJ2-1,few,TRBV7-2,CASSRPTVYNEQFF,TGTGCCAGCAGTCGCCCGACTGTATACAATGAGCAGTTCTTC
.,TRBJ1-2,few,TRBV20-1,CSARDYGHYGYTF,TGCAGTGCTAGAGATTATGGCCATTATGGCTACACCTTC
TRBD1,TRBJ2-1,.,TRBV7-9,CASSTRTGAYNEQFF,TGTGCCAGCAGCACCCGGACAGGGGCCTACAATGAGCAGTTCTTC
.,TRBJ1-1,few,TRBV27,CASNPQGPNTEAFF,TGTGCCAGCAACCCGCAGGGGCCGAACACTGAAGCTTTCTTT
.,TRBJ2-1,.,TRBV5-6,CASSSGFREQFF,TGTGCCAGCAGCTCAGGGTTTAGGGAGCAGTTCTTC
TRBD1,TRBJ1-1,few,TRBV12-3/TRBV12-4,CASSRRTGTNTEAFF,TGTGCCAGCAGTCGCCGGACAGGGACGAACACTGAAGCTTTCTTT
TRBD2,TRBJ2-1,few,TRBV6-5,CASSYSGSGGAYNEQFF,TGTGCCAGCAGTTACTCGGGTAGCGGGGGAGCCTACAATGAGCAGTTCTTC
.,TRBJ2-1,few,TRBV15,CATSREAQGPDNEQFF,TGTGCCACCAGCAGAGAAGCTCAGGGCCCCGACAATGAGCAGTTCTTC
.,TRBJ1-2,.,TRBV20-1,CSADPAGDYGYTF,TGCAGTGCTGACCCGGCCGGGGACTATGGCTACACCTTC
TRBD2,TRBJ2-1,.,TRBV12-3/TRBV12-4,CASSWPSGAHNEQFF,TGTGCCAGCAGTTGGCCTAGCGGGGCCCACAATGAGCAGTTCTTC
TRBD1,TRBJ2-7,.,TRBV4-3,CASSQVGGLDRVHEQYF,TGCGCCAGCAGCCAAGTTGGGGGCCTCGACAGGGTCCACGAGCAGTACTTC
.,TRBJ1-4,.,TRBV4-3,CASSQDGDLGEKLFF,TGCGCCAGCAGTCAAGATGGGGACTTGGGTGAAAAACTGTTTTTT
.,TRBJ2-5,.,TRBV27,CASSLSPGFSGTQYF,TGTGCCAGCAGTTTAAGCCCAGGGTTTTCCGGCACCCAGTACTTC
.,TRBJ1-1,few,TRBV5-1,CASSLIPAGVTEAFF,TGCGCCAGCAGCTTAATCCCTGCGGGGGTCACTGAAGCTTTCTTT
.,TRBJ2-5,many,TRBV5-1,CASSLSLAVGETQYF,TGCGCCAGCAGCTTGAGTCTTGCCGTCGGTGAGACCCAGTACTTC
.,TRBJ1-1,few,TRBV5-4,CASSDWTAKHTEAFF,TGTGCCAGCAGCGATTGGACAGCTAAGCACACTGAAGCTTTCTTT
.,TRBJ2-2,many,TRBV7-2,CASSLVAAGELFF,TGTGCCAGCAGCTTGGTTGCAGCCGGGGAGCTGTTTTTT
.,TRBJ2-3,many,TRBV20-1,CSARGGGAGYTQYF,TGCAGTGCGCGTGGGGGGGGCGCGGGTTATACGCAGTATTTT
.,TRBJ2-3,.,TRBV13,CASSLGVGITDTQYF,TGTGCCAGCAGCTTAGGGGTCGGGATTACAGATACGCAGTATTTT
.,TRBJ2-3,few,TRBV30,CAWSVSSSTDTQYF,TGTGCCTGGAGTGTGTCCTCTAGCACAGATACGCAGTATTTT
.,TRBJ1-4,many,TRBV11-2,CASSPGRDLFF,TGTGCCAGCAGCCCGGGACGGGATTTGTTTTTT
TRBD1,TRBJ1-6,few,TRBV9,CASSETGAFNSPLHF,TGTGCCAGCAGCGAGACAGGGGCCTTTAATTCACCCCTCCACTTT
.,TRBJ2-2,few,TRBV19,CASKQGSTGELFF,TGTGCCAGTAAGCAGGGGAGCACCGGGGAGCTGTTTTTT
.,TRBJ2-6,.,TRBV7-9,CASSLVRGSGANVLTF,TGTGCCAGCAGCTTAGTTCGCGGCTCTGGGGCCAACGTCCTGACTTTC
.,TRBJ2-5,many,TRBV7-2,CASSLVEQETQYF,TGTGCCAGCAGCTTGGTGGAACAAGAGACCCAGTACTTC
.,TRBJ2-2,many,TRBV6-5,CASSYWGTGELFF,TGTGCCAGCAGTTACTGGGGAACCGGGGAGCTGTTTTTT
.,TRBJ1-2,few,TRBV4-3,CASSQDFPVGYGYTF,TGCGCCAGCAGCCAAGATTTCCCCGTTGGGTATGGCTACACCTTC